This T cell receptor beta chain was captured in a study of metastatic and nonmetastatic thyroid tumors. Germline CDR1 reads MNHNS; CDR2 reads SASEGT. CDR3 length: 15 amino acids. Trimming removed 5 bases at V and 7 bases at J, with 15 bases between. TCRdb recomputed clones from the PCR reads via MiXCR. The table records 34,000 or so clones, around a fifth of them present only once. This clone was counted between two and nine times. Prior to thyroid surgery, none of the patients had received any treatment. Input material: blood. The source is a female donor with papillary thyroid cancer or a benign thyroid nodule (not recorded which). Some clones in this sample may be carry-over from other donors' samples. The chain carries TRBV6-1 and TRBJ1-6; D might be TRBD1 (6 bases). This CDR3 reads CASSTTGHFNSPLHF. In DNA form, the CDR3 reads TGTGCCAGCAGTACGACAGGTCATTTCAATTCACCCCTCCACTTT.